This T cell receptor (beta chain) comes out of a study of patients and donors after allogeneic stem cell transplantation. Using its own MiXCR run on the RT-PCR reads, TCRdb lists one record per CDR3 protein. The table shows about a million distinct CDR3 sequences, with under 20% occurring only once. This clonotype was counted at least ten times. V was cut by 2 bases and J by 3 bases, with 11 bases left in between. Germline CDR1 reads MGHRA; CDR2 reads YSYEKL. The CDR3 loop spans 14 amino acids. Sequencing input: blood, either unsorted or a sorted T cell fraction (not recorded which). The chain uses TRBV4-1 and TRBJ2-7; D possibly matches TRBD1 or TRBD2 (6 bases each). The TCR comes from a human donor who was either an allogeneic HSCT recipient or a stem cell or donor lymphocyte infusion donor (not recorded which). It is not recorded whose cells these are; they may come from a transplant donor. The CDR3 coding sequence is TGCGCCAGCAGCCAACCCGGGGGCTACTACGAGCAGTACTTC. It translates to CASSQPGGYYEQYF.